The 22 T cell receptor beta chains below all came from one sample that was sequenced in a study of prognosis after radiotherapy for stage I lung cancer. TCR beta CDR3 was amplified from genomic DNA by two-round multiplex PCR. Gene-specific primers for each TRBV and TRBJ gene drove first-round PCR. TCRdb redid the calling of the multiplex PCR reads with MiXCR, one entry per CDR3 protein. The table shows about 59,000 distinct CDR3 sequences, with about 30% occurring only once. The specimen comprised PBMCs, sampled before or after stereotactic body radiation therapy (not recorded which). The source is a donor of 50 years or more with non-small cell lung cancer.

Remarks on this clonotype: The junction and the germline gene differ at one end; a read error may be behind it. The DNA of the CDR3 is TGTGCCAGCTGCCAAGCAGGGGGGGGAAACACCGGGGAGCTGTTTTTT. Residues: CASCQAGGGNTGELFF. The J gene is TRBJ2-2, the V gene TRBV3-1; D tentatively fits TRBD1 or TRBD2 (7 bases each). The CDR3 runs 16 residues. The germline gives CDR1 LGHDT, CDR2 YNNKEL (reference sequence). Full variable domain (missing parts from reference TRBV3-1 and TRBJ2-2): DTAVSQTPKYLVTQMGNDKSIKCEQNLGHDTMYWYKQDSKKFLKIMFSYNNKELIINETVPNRFSPKSPDKAHLNLHINSLELGDSAVYFCASCQAGGGNTGELFFGEGSRLTVL.

The chain combines TRBV5-5 with TRBJ2-4; D is unclear. The CDR3 is made up of 13 amino acids. V lost 6 bases and J lost 6, with 13 bases in between. Germline lookup yields CDR1 SGHKS and CDR2 YYEKEE (reference sequence). The chain's CDR3 is CASTQMIGNIQYF. DNA for the CDR3: TGTGCCAGCACCCAAATGATCGGAAACATTCAGTACTTC.

Concerning this clonotype itself: A single base separates this from a much larger clone, so it may be a read error. The chain recombines TRBV19 with TRBJ1-1; D may be TRBD1 (6 bases). Trimming removed 6 bases from V and 7 bases from J, with 18 bases in between. CDR3 length: 14 amino acids. Germline V CDR1 and CDR2: LNHDA, SQIVND (reference sequence). CDR3 bases: TGTGCCAGTAGAAACCGGGACATCAGCAGTGAAGCTTTCTTT. It encodes CASRNRDISSEAFF. The variable domain in full, with the rest retrieved from reference TRBV19 and TRBJ1-1, is DGGITQSPKYLFRKEGQNVTLSCEQNLNHDAMYWYRQDPGQGLRLIYYSQIVNDFQKGDIAEGYSVSREKKESFPLTVTSAQKNPTAFYLCASRNRDISSEAFFGQGTRLTVV.

This clonotype was found many times. V is TRBV20-1 and J is TRBJ1-6; D perhaps matches TRBD1 (6 bases). Per germline, CDR1 DFQATT and CDR2 SNEGSKA (reference sequence). The CDR3 totals 13 residues. The V end lost 3 bases, the J end lost 5 bases, and 8 bases lay between the germline ends. CDR3 nucleotide sequence: TGCAGTGCTAGGGACAGACATAATTCACCCCTCCACTTT. It encodes CSARDRHNSPLHF.

This clonotype was seen repeatedly, ten times or more. For the CDR3, the DNA is TGTGCCAGCAGTTTATATAGGGGGGTGCGGGGAGATACGCAGTATTTT. Translated, it gives CASSLYRGVRGDTQYF. J is TRBJ2-3 and V is TRBV28; TRBD1 or TRBD2 may be the D gene (6 bases each). From germline, CDR1 is MDHEN and CDR2 SYDVKM. The CDR3 consists of 16 residues. V dropped 1 base and J dropped 5 bases, with 16 bases sitting between them.

This clonotype appeared many times. The chain has TRBV20-1 and TRBJ1-2; D is possibly TRBD1 (5 bases). The V end was cut by 4 bases, the J end by 5 bases, with 14 bases between. Looked up from germline, CDR1 is DFQATT and CDR2 is SNEGSKA (reference sequence). This CDR3 spans 13 amino acids. DNA for the CDR3: TGCAGTGCTACCAGTCCCCGGGGGTATGGCTACACCTTC. Translation gives CSATSPRGYGYTF.

As to this clonotype: With a much larger clone just one base away, this may be a read error. The chain links TRBV28 to TRBJ2-7; TRBD1 matches at 10 bases. Trimming removed 6 bases from V and 6 bases from J; junction bases left unmatched: 11. Germline values: CDR1 MDHEN, CDR2 SYDVKM. This CDR3 spans 15 amino acids. The CDR3 sequence is CASSPGQGKYCEQYF. The CDR3 DNA is TGTGCCAGCAGCCCGGGACAGGGGAAATACTGCGAGCAGTACTTC. Full variable domain (outside the CDR3, taken from reference TRBV28 and TRBJ2-7): DVKVTQSSRYLVKRTGEKVFLECVQDMDHENMFWYRQDPGLGLRLIYFSYDVKMKEKGDIPEGYSVSREKKERFSLILESASTNQTSMYLCASSPGQGKYCEQYFGPGTRLTVT.

This clonotype has just a few counts. Being one base from a much bigger clone, this may be a read error. V gene TRBV7-9 combines with J gene TRBJ1-1; the D gene is possibly TRBD1 (5 bases). The CDR3 runs 14 residues. Germline V lookup: CDR1 SEHNR, CDR2 FQNEAQ (reference sequence). Trimming removed 5 bases from V and 4 bases from J, with 14 bases in between. The CDR3 here is CASSIGSGPTEAFF. CDR3 nucleotides: TGTGCCAGCAGCATAGGATCAGGGCCCACTGAAGCTTTCTTT.

This clonotype was seen ten or more times. The J gene is TRBJ2-2, the V gene TRBV9, with D perhaps matching TRBD2 (5 bases). CDR3 length: 15 amino acids. Trimming took 0 bases from V and 5 from J, leaving 11 bases between them. Looked up from germline, CDR1 is SGDLS and CDR2 is YYNGEE. Here the CDR3 DNA reads TGTGCCAGCAGCGTAGATGAGGGTCGGACCGGGGAGCTGTTTTTT. Protein: CASSVDEGRTGELFF.

In this sample, this clonotype turned up many times. The rearrangement uses TRBV28 and TRBJ1-5; D gene unclear. V gave up 3 bases and J gave up 4 bases, with 1 base separating them. Germline V lookup: CDR1 MDHEN, CDR2 SYDVKM. The CDR3 extends over 11 amino acids. The CDR3 sequence is CASSFNQPQHF. DNA of the CDR3: TGTGCCAGCAGTTTTAATCAGCCCCAGCATTTT.

This clonotype occurred many times. This chain links TRBV7-2 with TRBJ1-5; D unresolved. This CDR3 region has 15 residues. V was shortened by 3 bases and J by 0 bases, with 9 bases between the two germline ends. Germline lookup yields CDR1 SGHTA and CDR2 FQGNSA. The CDR3 here is CASSFRTVSNQPQHF. CDR3 in DNA: TGTGCCAGCAGCTTCAGGACCGTTAGCAATCAGCCCCAGCATTTT.

This clonotype was observed many times. The chain has TRBV3-1 and TRBJ2-3; 8 bases map to TRBD2. The CDR3 is 15 amino acids. Trimming took 4 bases from V and 3 from J; bases not matched to a gene: 6. Germline V lookup: CDR1 LGHDT, CDR2 YNNKEL (reference sequence). This chain's CDR3 is CASSPSSGGTDTQYF. CDR3 DNA: TGTGCCAGCAGCCCCTCGAGCGGGGGTACAGATACGCAGTATTTT.

With regard to this clonotype: A far more abundant clone sits one base away, making this likely a read error. The chain carries TRBV6-4 and TRBJ2-3, with 8 bases aligning to TRBD2. The CDR3 sequence is 17 residues long. The germline gives CDR1 MRHNA, CDR2 SNTAGT. The DNA of the CDR3 is TGTGCCAGCAGTGTAACGGGGGTAGCGGGGAGCACAGATAGGCAGTATTTT. It codes for CASSVTGVAGSTDRQYF.

A word on this clonotype: A far more abundant clone sits one base away, making this likely a read error. The chain recombines TRBV7-9 with TRBJ1-6; weak D call: TRBD1 (6 bases). CDR1 and CDR2 from the germline V gene are SEHNR and FQNEAQ (reference sequence). CDR3 length: 15 residues. CDR3 sequence (DNA): TGCGACAGCAGCTTTGAGACAGGTAGTAATTCACCCCTCCACTTT. It translates to CDSSFETGSNSPLHF. Looking up the rest from reference TRBV7-9 and TRBJ1-6 gives the full variable domain: DTGVSQNPRHKITKRGQNVTFRCDPISEHNRLYWYRQTLGQGPEFLTYFQNEAQLEKSRLLSDRFSAERPKGSFSTLEIQRTEQGDSAMYLCDSSFETGSNSPLHFGNGTRLTVT.

As concerns this clonotype: The conserved phenylalanine or tryptophan is not found at the CDR3 terminus, so this likely reflects a read error. Because the CDR3's place on the DNA is in doubt, the DNA is left out and the CDR3 is given as listed by TCRdb. This sequence joins TRBV6-5 and TRBJ1-1. CDR1 is MNHEY and CDR2 is SVGAGI in the germline V gene. The CDR3 is 13 residues long, ends included. CDR3 in amino acids: CASSYSVAAEALI.

The chain employs TRBV5-1 and TRBJ1-1; D uncertain. The CDR3 runs 13 residues. Germline CDR1 reads SGHRS; CDR2 reads YFSETQ. Trimming pared 8 bases from V and 0 bases from J, leaving 11 bases between. CDR3 bases: TGCGCCAGAAGCGATTTCTTGAACACTGAAGCTTTCTTT. It yields the protein CARSDFLNTEAFF.

This clonotype was detected ten times or more. This chain links TRBV6-5 with TRBJ2-7; the D gene could be TRBD1 or TRBD2 (6 bases each). Trimming left V 10 bases short and J 4 bases short, with 17 bases between. Per the germline V gene, CDR1 is MNHEY and CDR2 is SVGAGI. The CDR3 totals 13 residues. The CDR3 spells CATAETGAYEQYF. In nucleotides, the CDR3 is TGTGCCACAGCAGAGACGGGGGCGTACGAGCAGTACTTC.

Ten or more counts support this clonotype. This chain links TRBV20-1 with TRBJ1-5; 7 nucleotides agree with TRBD1. The V gene's germline CDR1 is DFQATT and CDR2 SNEGSKA (reference sequence). CDR3 size: 17 residues. Trimming removed 3 bases from V and 5 bases from J; junction bases left unmatched: 16. The chain's CDR3 is CSASPPLQGRGDQPQHF. CDR3 nucleotide sequence: TGCAGTGCTAGCCCCCCCTTACAGGGGAGGGGAGATCAGCCCCAGCATTTT.

The genes are TRBV7-3 and TRBJ2-7, with D possibly TRBD2 on 6 matching bases. This CDR3 has 15 residues. V lost 2 bases and J lost 3, with 14 bases in between. Per germline, CDR1 SGHTA and CDR2 FQGTGA. CDR3 residues: CASSLGGAACYEQYF. The CDR3 DNA reads as TGTGCCAGCAGCTTAGGAGGGGCAGCTTGCTACGAGCAGTACTTC. The full variable domain, in which reference TRBV7-3 and TRBJ2-7 provide the parts outside the CDR3, is GAGVSQTPSNKVTEKGKYVELRCDPISGHTALYWYRQSLGQGPEFLIYFQGTGAADDSGLPNDRFFAVRPEGSVSTLKIQRTERGDSAVYLCASSLGGAACYEQYFGPGTRLTVT.

This clonotype showed up many times. The rearrangement uses TRBV6-2 or TRBV6-3 and TRBJ1-2; D is unclear. The CDR3 spans 16 residues. Germline values: CDR1 MNHEY, CDR2 SVGEGT. The V end was cut by 4 bases, the J end by 4 bases, with 19 bases between. CDR3 sequence: CASSLLGERPLYGYTF. DNA for the CDR3: TGTGCCAGCAGTTTATTGGGTGAGAGGCCTCTCTATGGCTACACCTTC.

A few counts support this clonotype. A clone one base away is much larger, so this may be a read error. The V call is TRBV5-1, the J call TRBJ2-1; TRBD2 agrees at 12 bases. Germline loops: CDR1 SGHRS, CDR2 YFSETQ. Unmatched junction bases numbered 11, after V lost 7 bases and J lost 3 bases. This CDR3 is 17 amino acids long. Here the CDR3 reads CASEPSGGAGCYNEQFF. CDR3 nucleotides: TGCGCCAGCGAACCTAGCGGGGGGGCCGGGTGCTACAATGAGCAGTTCTTC.

This clonotype was observed many times. The chain uses TRBV24-1 and TRBJ2-2, with 7 bases matching TRBD1. Per germline, CDR1 KGHDR and CDR2 SFDVKD. Trimming cost V 10 bases and J 1 base; bases outside gene matches: 2. The CDR3 consists of 13 residues. The CDR3 region is CATGQENTGELFF. The CDR3 DNA reads TGTGCCACTGGACAGGAGAACACCGGGGAGCTGTTTTTT.